This TCR beta chain was obtained from a study of shared T cell receptors in the human thymus. A note on this clone: The same CDR3 is also encoded by other DNA sequences in this sample.

The method was immunoSEQ multiplex PCR; TCRdb's version includes in-frame clones alone and lacks a portion of them. Of over 450,000 clones listed, roughly 74% are singletons. CDR3 size: 11 residues. Per germline, CDR1 SGHVS and CDR2 FQNEAQ. Trimming took off 5 bases at V and 2 bases at J, with 3 bases between the two ends. This sample was shared with a second study, whose subject was human thymus T cells. From that report: Obtained as resections during corrective heart surgery, the thymus tissue was then studied.

The receptor's source is a boy under two years old with a congenital heart defect. The chain recombines TRBV7-8 with TRBJ1-1; D gene uncertain. Sequenced: thymocytes. The CDR3 region is CASSLNTEAFF. The CDR3 DNA follows: TGTGCCAGCAGCCTAAACACTGAAGCTTTCTTT.